A selection of T cell receptor beta chains follows, all from one sample in a study of blood T cell repertoires in COVID-19. TCRdb's table, derived via immunoSEQ multiplex PCR, lists solely in-frame clones and lacks some. This table has fewer than 350,000 clones, 89% appearing once. The source material was PBMCs or T cells enriched from blood (not recorded which). These receptors were taken from a woman between 35 and 50 years old who had recovered from COVID-19. Both conserved end residues are part of each CDR3. A D gene is named only where the DNA matches it firmly. Expanded clones get a size class; other rows say once, few or many, or leave the size out.

j_call v_call d_call clone_size cdr3_nt cdr3_aa
TRBJ1-3 TRBV10-3 NA NA TGTGCCATCAGTGACCCGACAACTGGACAGAGAGAAGCCTCTGGAAACACCATATATTTT CAISDPTTGQREASGNTIYF
TRBJ1-2 TRBV5-6 NA NA TGTGCCAGCAGCTCCAACCCGGGGGGCAACTATGGCTACACCTTC CASSSNPGGNYGYTF
TRBJ2-5 TRBV9 TRBD2 NA TGTGCCAGCAGCGTAGACCGGGGGGGCCTGGAGACCCAGTACTTC CASSVDRGGLETQYF
TRBJ2-1 TRBV27 TRBD2 NA TGTGCCAGCAGCAAGATAGCGGGAGGGAGATATGAGCAGTTCTTC CASSKIAGGRYEQFF
TRBJ1-4 TRBV2 NA NA TGTGCCAGCAGTGAAGATGGGGGGGAAAAACTGTTTTTT CASSEDGGEKLFF
TRBJ1-1 TRBV30 NA NA TGTGCCTGGAGAGATACAAAAAGAGGACTGACGAACACTGAAGCTTTCTTT CAWRDTKRGLTNTEAFF
TRBJ1-1 TRBV7-2 TRBD1 NA TGTGCCAGCAGCTTTTGGGGCCACGGACAGGGGGCCACTGAAGCTTTCTTT CASSFWGHGQGATEAFF
TRBJ1-2 TRBV4-1 TRBD1 NA TGCGCCAGCAGCCAGTCCGGACAGGGAGCCTATGGCTACACCTTC CASSQSGQGAYGYTF
TRBJ2-4 TRBV5-1 NA NA TGCGCCAGCAGGGTTTCAGTTAACAAAAACATTCAGTACTTC CASRVSVNKNIQYF
TRBJ2-2 TRBV18 TRBD2 once TGTGCCAGCTCACCACCTAAAGGAACGGGAGGAGATCCGTTTTTT CASSPPKGTGGDPFF
TRBJ2-7 TRBV7-2 TRBD1 NA TGTGCCAGCAGTTATTTGCCGGGACAGGGTACCCTCTACGAGCAGTACTTC CASSYLPGQGTLYEQYF
TRBJ2-5 TRBV10-3 TRBD2 NA TGTGCCACCAAGATCGGCTCCGGGCGGGGGGGAGAGACCCAGTACTTC CATKIGSGRGGETQYF
TRBJ1-3 TRBV30 NA NA TGTGCCTGGGCCCCGATAGCGCTCGGTGGAAACACCATATATTTT CAWAPIALGGNTIYF
TRBJ1-6 TRBV7-3 NA NA TGTGCCAGCAGCCGCAGCGGGAATAATTCACCCCTCCACTTT CASSRSGNNSPLHF
TRBJ2-1 TRBV7-9 NA NA TGTGCCAGCAGCTTATACCCGGGTTACAATGAGCAGTTCTTC CASSLYPGYNEQFF
TRBJ2-7 TRBV29-1 NA NA TGCAGCGTGAGGGTTGTAGGTAACTACGAGCAGTACTTC CSVRVVGNYEQYF
TRBJ2-5 TRBV18 TRBD1 NA TGTGCCAGCTCACCGACAGGGGGCGGAGAGACCCAGTACTTC CASSPTGGGETQYF
TRBJ2-3 TRBV5-1 NA NA TGCGCCAGCAGCGCGCCGGGGAATACCGAACCCCTCACAGATACGCAGTATTTT CASSAPGNTEPLTDTQYF
TRBJ1-6 TRBV2 TRBD1 NA TGTGCCAGCTGCTCGAACAGGGGCAATTCACCCCTCCACTTT CASCSNRGNSPLHF
TRBJ1-4 TRBV5-6 TRBD1 NA TGTGCCAGCAGCTTGCAGGGGGCAACTAATGAAAAACTGTTTTTT CASSLQGATNEKLFF
TRBJ1-1 TRBV6-5 NA NA TGTGCCAGCTCTAAGAATTCAGGGGCTGGCACTGAAGCTTTCTTT CASSKNSGAGTEAFF
TRBJ1-3 TRBV18 TRBD1 NA TGTGCCAGCTCACCGACCCTTCAGTTCACCGGGACAGGGAGAGGAAACACCATATATTTT CASSPTLQFTGTGRGNTIYF
TRBJ2-7 TRBV3-1/TRBV3-2 TRBD2 once TGTGCCAGCAGCCTAGCGGGGCGCAACTACGAGCAGTACTTC CASSLAGRNYEQYF
TRBJ1-2 TRBV2 TRBD1 NA TGTGCCGGAGAGGAATCCGGGACAGACTCCTATGGCTACACCTTC CAGEESGTDSYGYTF
TRBJ1-2 TRBV5-6 TRBD1 NA TGTGCCAGCAGCAACCGGGACAGGGGGCGCGGATCTGGCTACACCTTC CASSNRDRGRGSGYTF
TRBJ2-1 TRBV27 TRBD1 NA TGTGCCAGCAGTTTAATAGGGGGCCTCAATGAGCAGTTCTTC CASSLIGGLNEQFF
TRBJ1-1 TRBV2 NA NA TGTGCCAGCGAAATTCAGGGGAACACTGAAGCTTTCTTT CASEIQGNTEAFF
TRBJ1-3 TRBV18 NA NA TGTGCCAGCTCACCCAGGGTCAACTCTGGAAACACCATATATTTT CASSPRVNSGNTIYF
TRBJ1-3 TRBV19 NA NA TGTGCCAGTAGTATGGGAGGGGCGCTCTCTGGAAACACCATATATTTT CASSMGGALSGNTIYF
TRBJ1-3 TRBV18 NA NA TGTGCCAGCTCACCTACTAAGGGGCTTACACCTGGAAACACCATATATTTT CASSPTKGLTPGNTIYF
TRBJ2-1 TRBV29-1 TRBD2 NA TGCAGCGCCAACAGGGCCCTCCTAGCGGGGGGGGATTACAATGAGCAGTTCTTC CSANRALLAGGDYNEQFF
TRBJ1-1 TRBV6-2/TRBV6-3 NA NA TGTGCCAGCAGTTACCCCCTCGGGGGGAGAACTGAAGCTTTCTTT CASSYPLGGRTEAFF
TRBJ1-6 TRBV7-8 TRBD1 NA TGTGCCAGCAGCAAGACAGGGGTAGATTATAATTCACCCCTCCACTTT CASSKTGVDYNSPLHF
TRBJ2-2 TRBV11-2 TRBD2 NA TGTGCCAGCAGCTTGGACTGGGGGGGCACCGGGGAGCTGTTTTTT CASSLDWGGTGELFF
TRBJ2-3 TRBV9 TRBD1 NA TGTGCCAGCACAGTCGGACAGGGTCAAATAGATACGCAGTATTTT CASTVGQGQIDTQYF
TRBJ2-1 TRBV4-1 NA NA TGCGCCAGCAGCCAGGATTCCGGGGGCTACAATGAGCAGTTCTTC CASSQDSGGYNEQFF
TRBJ2-1 TRBV25-1 NA NA TGTGCCAGCTTTTCCCAGGGGAATGAGCAGTTCTTC CASFSQGNEQFF
TRBJ2-7 TRBV30 NA NA TGTGCCTGGAAGCAGGATAACTCCTACGAGCAGTACTTC CAWKQDNSYEQYF
TRBJ2-5 TRBV19 NA NA TGTGCCAGCTCCCTAAGGGGGGGGGAGACCCAGTACTTC CASSLRGGETQYF
TRBJ1-1 TRBV7-9 NA NA TGTGCCAGCAGCCCACCAGGGGTTCGTGGCACTGAAGCTTTCTTT CASSPPGVRGTEAFF
TRBJ2-2 TRBV28 NA NA TGTGCCAGCAGATCCACGAACACCGGGGAGCTGTTTTTT CASRSTNTGELFF
TRBJ1-5 TRBV7-2 NA once TGTGCCAGCAGCCAGGAGGGAAATCAGCCCCAGCATTTT CASSQEGNQPQHF
TRBJ1-4 TRBV7-2 NA NA TGTGCCAGCAGCTTAGCGGGGCGGGGGCGTTATGAAAAACTGTTTTTT CASSLAGRGRYEKLFF
TRBJ1-2 TRBV30 NA NA TGTGCCTGGAGTGTAGGTGACAGATCGTATGGCTACACCTTC CAWSVGDRSYGYTF
TRBJ1-1 TRBV7-3 NA once TGTGCCAGCAGCTCCTCCCCCGGGATGAACACTGAAGCTTTCTTT CASSSSPGMNTEAFF
TRBJ1-4 TRBV9 NA NA TGTGCCAGCAGCGTCGGGGCGGGAGAAAAACTGTTTTTT CASSVGAGEKLFF
TRBJ2-2 TRBV6-6 TRBD2 NA TGTGCCAGCAGGGGACTAGCGGGAGGGCCAACCGGGGAGCTGTTTTTT CASRGLAGGPTGELFF
TRBJ1-5 TRBV6-5 NA NA TGTGCCAGCAGGGAGGTTGGCAATCAGCCCCAGCATTTT CASREVGNQPQHF
TRBJ1-2 TRBV9 TRBD1 NA TGTGCCAGCAGCGTAGGGGGACAGGTGAACTATGGCTACACCTTC CASSVGGQVNYGYTF
TRBJ1-1 TRBV30 TRBD1 once TGTGCCTGGAGTGTAGGACAGGTGAGGGGAGCTTTCTTT CAWSVGQVRGAFF
TRBJ2-7 TRBV29-1 TRBD2 NA TGCAGCGCGCCTAGCGGGGGGGTTCCGTACTCCGAGCAGTACTTC CSAPSGGVPYSEQYF
TRBJ2-3 TRBV3-1/TRBV3-2 TRBD2 NA TGTGCCAGCAGCACCCGGACTAGCGGGACTACAGATACGCAGTATTTT CASSTRTSGTTDTQYF